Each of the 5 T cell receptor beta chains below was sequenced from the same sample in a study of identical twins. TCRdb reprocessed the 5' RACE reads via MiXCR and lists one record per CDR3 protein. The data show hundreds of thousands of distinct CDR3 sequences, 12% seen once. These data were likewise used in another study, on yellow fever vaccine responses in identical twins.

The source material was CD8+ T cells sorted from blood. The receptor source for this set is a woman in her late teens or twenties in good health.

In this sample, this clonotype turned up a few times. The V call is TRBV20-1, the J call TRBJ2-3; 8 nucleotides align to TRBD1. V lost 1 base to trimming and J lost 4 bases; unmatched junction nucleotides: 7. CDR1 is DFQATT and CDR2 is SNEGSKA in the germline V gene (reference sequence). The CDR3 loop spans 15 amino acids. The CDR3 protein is CSARVDREGADTQYF. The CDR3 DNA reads TGCAGTGCTAGAGTGGACAGGGAAGGCGCAGATACGCAGTATTTT.

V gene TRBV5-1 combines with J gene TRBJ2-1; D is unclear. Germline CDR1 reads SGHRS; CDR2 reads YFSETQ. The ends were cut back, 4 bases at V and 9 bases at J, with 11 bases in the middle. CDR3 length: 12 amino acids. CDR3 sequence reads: CASSPPDVEQFF. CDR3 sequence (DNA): TGCGCCAGCAGCCCGCCGGACGTTGAGCAGTTCTTC.

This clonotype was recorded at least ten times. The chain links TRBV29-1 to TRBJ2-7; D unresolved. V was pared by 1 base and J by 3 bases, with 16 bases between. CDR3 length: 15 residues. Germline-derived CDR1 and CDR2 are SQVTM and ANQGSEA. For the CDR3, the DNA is TGCAGCGTTGAAGTAGAAGGGCCCAATTTCTACGAGCAGTACTTC. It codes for CSVEVEGPNFYEQYF.

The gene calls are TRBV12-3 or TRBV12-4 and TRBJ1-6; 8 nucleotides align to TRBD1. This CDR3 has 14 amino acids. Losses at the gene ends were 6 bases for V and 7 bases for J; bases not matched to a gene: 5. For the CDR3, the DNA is TGTGCCAGCAGCCAGACAGGGGTCAATTCACCCCTCCACTTT. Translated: CASSQTGVNSPLHF.

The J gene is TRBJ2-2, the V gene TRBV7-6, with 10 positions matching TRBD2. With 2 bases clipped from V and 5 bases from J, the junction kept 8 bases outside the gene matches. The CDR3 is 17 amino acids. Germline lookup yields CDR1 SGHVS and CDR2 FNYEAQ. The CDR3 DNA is TGTGCCAGCAGCTTATCGCTAGCGGGAGATCCTACCGGGGAGCTGTTTTTT. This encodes CASSLSLAGDPTGELFF.